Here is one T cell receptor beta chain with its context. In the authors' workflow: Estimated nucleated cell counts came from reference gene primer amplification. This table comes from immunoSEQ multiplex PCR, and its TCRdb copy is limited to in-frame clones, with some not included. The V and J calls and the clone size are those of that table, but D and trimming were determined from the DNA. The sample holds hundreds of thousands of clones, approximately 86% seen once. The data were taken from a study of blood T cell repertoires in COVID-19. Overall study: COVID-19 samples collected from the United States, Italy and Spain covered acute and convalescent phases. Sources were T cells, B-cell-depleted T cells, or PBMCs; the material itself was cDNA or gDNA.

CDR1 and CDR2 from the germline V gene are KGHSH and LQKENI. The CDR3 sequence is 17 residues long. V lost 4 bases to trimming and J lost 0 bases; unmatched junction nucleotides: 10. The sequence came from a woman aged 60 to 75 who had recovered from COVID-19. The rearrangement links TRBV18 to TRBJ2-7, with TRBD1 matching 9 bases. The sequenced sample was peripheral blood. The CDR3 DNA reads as TGTGCCAGCTCACGAACTTCCGGGACAGGGCCCTCCTACGAGCAGTACTTC. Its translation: CASSRTSGTGPSYEQYF.